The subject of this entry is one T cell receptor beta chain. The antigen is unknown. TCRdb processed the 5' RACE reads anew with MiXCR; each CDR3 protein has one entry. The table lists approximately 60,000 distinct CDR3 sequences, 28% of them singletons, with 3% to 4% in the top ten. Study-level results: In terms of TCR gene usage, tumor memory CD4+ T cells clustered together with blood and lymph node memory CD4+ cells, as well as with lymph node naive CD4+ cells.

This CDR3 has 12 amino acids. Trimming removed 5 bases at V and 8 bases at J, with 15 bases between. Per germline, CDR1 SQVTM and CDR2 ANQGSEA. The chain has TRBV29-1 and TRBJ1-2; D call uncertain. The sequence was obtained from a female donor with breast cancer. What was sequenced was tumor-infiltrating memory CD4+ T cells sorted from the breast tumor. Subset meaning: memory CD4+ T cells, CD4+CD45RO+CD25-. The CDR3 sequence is CSVMGSVEGYTF. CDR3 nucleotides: TGCAGCGTTATGGGTTCCGTGGAAGGCTACACCTTC.